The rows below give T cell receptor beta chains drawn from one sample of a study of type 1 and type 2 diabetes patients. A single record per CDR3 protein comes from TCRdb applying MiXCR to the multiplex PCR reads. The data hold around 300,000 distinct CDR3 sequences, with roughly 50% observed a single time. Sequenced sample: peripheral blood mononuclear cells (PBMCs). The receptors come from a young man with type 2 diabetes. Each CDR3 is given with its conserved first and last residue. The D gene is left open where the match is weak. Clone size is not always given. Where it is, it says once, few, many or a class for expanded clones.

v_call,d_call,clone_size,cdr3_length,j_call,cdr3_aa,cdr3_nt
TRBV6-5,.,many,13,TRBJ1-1,CASSLRMNTEAFF,TGTGCCAGCAGTCTCCGGATGAACACTGAAGCTTTCTTT
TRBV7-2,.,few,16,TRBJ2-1,CASSSSAVSSYNEQFF,TGTGCCAGCAGCTCGAGTGCCGTGAGCTCCTACAATGAGCAGTTCTTC
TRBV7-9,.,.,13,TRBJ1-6,CASSDGFNSPLHF,TGTGCCAGCAGTGACGGGTTTAATTCACCCCTCCACTTT
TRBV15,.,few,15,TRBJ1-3,CATSRDPDSGNTIYF,TGTGCCACCAGCAGAGATCCAGACTCTGGAAACACCATATATTTT
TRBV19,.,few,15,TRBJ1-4,CASCLRGSTPEKLFF,TGTGCCAGTTGCCTCAGGGGCAGCACCCCCGAAAAACTGTTTTTT
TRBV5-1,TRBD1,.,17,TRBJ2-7,CASSFYPGQATLYEQYF,TGCGCCAGCAGCTTCTACCCGGGACAGGCAACTCTCTACGAGCAGTACTTC
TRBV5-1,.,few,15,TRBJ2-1,CASSPGTLSYNEQFF,TGCGCCAGCAGCCCAGGGACTCTCTCCTACAATGAGCAGTTCTTC
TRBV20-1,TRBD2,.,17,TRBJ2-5,CSARDKMMGEGVETQYF,TGCAGTGCTAGAGATAAGATGATGGGGGAGGGAGTGGAGACCCAGTACTTC
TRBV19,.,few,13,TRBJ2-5,CASSIQRKETQYF,TGTGCCAGTAGTATACAGCGAAAAGAGACCCAGTACTTC
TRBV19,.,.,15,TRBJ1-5,CASSIDAGLNQPQHF,TGTGCCAGTAGTATAGACGCAGGGCTCAATCAGCCCCAGCATTTT
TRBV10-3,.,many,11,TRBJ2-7,CASGGSYEQYF,TGTGCCTCAGGCGGGTCCTACGAGCAGTACTTC
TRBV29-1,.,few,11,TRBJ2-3,CSVTSTDTQYF,TGCAGCGTTACTAGCACAGATACGCAGTATTTT
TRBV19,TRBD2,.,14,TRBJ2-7,CASSASGGAYEQYF,TGTGCCAGTAGTGCTAGCGGGGGAGCCTACGAGCAGTACTTC
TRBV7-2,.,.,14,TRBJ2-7,CASSLAVRGGEQYF,TGTGCCAGCAGCTTAGCTGTTCGGGGCGGCGAGCAGTACTTC
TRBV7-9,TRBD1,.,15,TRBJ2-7,CASSLEGQGRHGQYF,TGTGCCAGCAGCTTAGAAGGACAGGGAAGACACGGGCAGTACTTC
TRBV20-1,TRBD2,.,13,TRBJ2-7,CSARGGGRDEQYF,TGCAGTGCTAGAGGCGGTGGGAGGGATGAGCAGTACTTC
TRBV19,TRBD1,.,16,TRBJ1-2,CASSKTTGTGVNGYTF,TGTGCCAGTAGTAAAACGACCGGGACAGGGGTAAATGGCTACACCTTC
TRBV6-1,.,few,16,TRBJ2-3,CASSPRLVGSDLTCYF,TGTGCCAGCAGTCCCAGGCTGGTTGGGTCCGACCTTACGTGCTATTTT
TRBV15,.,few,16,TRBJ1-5,CATSRDRDWGNQPQHF,TGTGCCACCAGCAGAGATCGGGATTGGGGCAATCAGCCCCAGCATTTT
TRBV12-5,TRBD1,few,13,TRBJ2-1,CASGPGQDNEQFF,TGTGCTAGTGGTCCCGGACAGGACAATGAGCAGTTCTTC
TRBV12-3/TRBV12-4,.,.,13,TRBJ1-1,CASSLARVTEAFF,TGTGCCAGCAGTTTGGCCAGGGTAACTGAAGCTTTCTTT
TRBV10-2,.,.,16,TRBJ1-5,CASSEAWIGGNQPQHF,TGCGCCAGCAGTGAGGCCTGGATCGGAGGCAATCAGCCCCAGCATTTT
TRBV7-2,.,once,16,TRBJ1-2,CASSQRAGLDLYGYTF,TGTGCCAGCAGCCAACGGGCAGGCCTGGATCTCTATGGCTACACCTTC
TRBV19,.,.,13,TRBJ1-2,CASSFGLGYGYTF,TGTGCCAGTAGTTTTGGATTGGGATATGGCTACACCTTC
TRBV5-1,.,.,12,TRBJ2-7,CASGYSPGEQYF,TGCGCCAGCGGCTATTCTCCCGGCGAGCAGTACTTC
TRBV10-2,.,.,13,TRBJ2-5,CASCRQGGETQYF,TGCGCCAGCTGTCGACAGGGAGGGGAGACCCAGTACTTC
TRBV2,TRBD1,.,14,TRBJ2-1,CASMTGGSYNEQFF,TGTGCCAGTATGACAGGGGGCTCCTACAATGAGCAGTTCTTC
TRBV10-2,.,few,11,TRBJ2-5,CASRAGETQYF,TGCGCCAGCAGGGCAGGGGAGACCCAGTACTTC
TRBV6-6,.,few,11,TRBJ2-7,CASSGDTHQYF,TGTGCCAGCAGTGGAGACACTCACCAGTACTTC
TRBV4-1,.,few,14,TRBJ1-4,CASSQEGLGEKLFF,TGCGCCAGCAGCCAAGAGGGGTTAGGAGAAAAACTGTTTTTT
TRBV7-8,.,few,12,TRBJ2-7,CASSFLNYEQYF,TGTGCCAGCAGCTTCCTCAACTACGAGCAGTACTTC
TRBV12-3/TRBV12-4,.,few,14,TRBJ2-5,CASSRLDRRETQYF,TGTGCCAGCAGCCGGCTAGACCGTAGAGAGACCCAGTACTTC
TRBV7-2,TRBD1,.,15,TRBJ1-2,CASSQGDRDVAGYTF,TGTGCCAGCAGCCAAGGTGACAGGGACGTGGCTGGCTACACCTTC
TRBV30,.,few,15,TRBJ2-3,CAWLSRSGYTDTQYF,TGTGCCTGGCTGTCCCGTAGCGGATACACAGATACGCAGTATTTT
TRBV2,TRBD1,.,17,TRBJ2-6,CASAGTGGLSGANVLTF,TGTGCCAGCGCCGGGACAGGGGGCCTCTCTGGGGCCAACGTCCTGACTTTC
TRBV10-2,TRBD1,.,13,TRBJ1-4,CASRATGDEKLFF,TGCGCCAGCAGAGCGACAGGGGATGAAAAACTGTTTTTT
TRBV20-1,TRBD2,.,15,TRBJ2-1,CSANFEGRAMLEQFF,TGCAGTGCTAACTTTGAGGGGAGGGCCATGTTAGAGCAGTTCTTC
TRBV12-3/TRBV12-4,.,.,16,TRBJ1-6,CASSLLPGSGNSPLHF,TGTGCCAGCAGTCTACTCCCAGGGTCCGGGAATTCACCCCTCCACTTT
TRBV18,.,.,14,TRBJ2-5,CASSPVGGQETQYF,TGTGCCAGCTCACCGGTGGGCGGCCAAGAGACCCAGTACTTC
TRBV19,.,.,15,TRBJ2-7,CASSSPGRETYEQYF,TGTGCCAGTAGTTCTCCGGGACGGGAGACCTACGAGCAGTACTTC
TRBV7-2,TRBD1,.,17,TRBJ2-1,CASSQTGLRERYNEQFF,TGTGCCAGCAGCCAGACAGGGCTGAGGGAACGATACAATGAGCAGTTCTTC
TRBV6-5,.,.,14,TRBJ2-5,CASSSPISEETQYF,TGTGCCAGCAGTTCCCCTATCTCGGAAGAGACCCAGTACTTC
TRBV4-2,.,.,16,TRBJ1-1,CASSPTGYQGYTEAFF,TGTGCCAGCAGCCCCACCGGTTACCAGGGGTACACTGAAGCTTTCTTT
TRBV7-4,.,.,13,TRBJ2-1,CASSLRLINEQFF,TGTGCCAGCAGCTTAAGACTCATCAATGAGCAGTTCTTC
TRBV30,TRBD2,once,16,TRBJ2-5,CAWSPTSSGGKETQYF,TGTGCCTGGAGTCCGACCTCTAGCGGGGGTAAAGAGACCCAGTACTTC
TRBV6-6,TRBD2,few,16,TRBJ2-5,CASSYSISGGPESQYF,TGTGCCAGCAGTTACTCGATAAGCGGGGGCCCAGAGTCCCAGTACTTC
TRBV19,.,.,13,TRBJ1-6,CASSSSYNSPLHF,TGTGCCAGTAGTTCCTCCTATAATTCACCCCTCCACTTT
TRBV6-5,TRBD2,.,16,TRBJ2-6,CASTLTSSSGANVLTF,TGTGCCAGCACCCTGACTAGCTCGTCTGGGGCCAACGTCCTGACTTTC
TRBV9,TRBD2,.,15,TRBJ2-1,CASSATSGSYNEQFF,TGTGCCAGCAGCGCAACTAGCGGGAGCTACAATGAGCAGTTCTTC
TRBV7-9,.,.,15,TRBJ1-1,CASSPQGHPNTEAFF,TGTGCCAGCAGCCCTCAGGGACACCCGAACACTGAAGCTTTCTTT
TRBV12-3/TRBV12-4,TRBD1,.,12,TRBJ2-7,CASSGTGEEQYF,TGTGCCAGCAGCGGGACAGGGGAAGAGCAGTACTTC
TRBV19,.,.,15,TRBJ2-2,CASSTWDTDTGELFF,TGTGCCAGTAGTACATGGGACACCGACACCGGGGAGCTGTTTTTT
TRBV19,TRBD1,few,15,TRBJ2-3,CASSSGTVGTDTQYF,TGTGCCAGTAGTTCAGGGACAGTGGGCACAGATACGCAGTATTTT
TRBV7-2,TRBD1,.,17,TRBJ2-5,CASSESQLTGTGETQYF,TGTGCCAGCAGCGAAAGCCAACTTACCGGGACAGGAGAGACCCAGTACTTC
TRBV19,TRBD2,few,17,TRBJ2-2,CASSGGLADFNTGELFF,TGTGCCAGTAGTGGGGGACTAGCGGATTTCAACACCGGGGAGCTGTTTTTT
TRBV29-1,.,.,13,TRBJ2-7,CSVEGPWGYEQYF,TGCAGCGTTGAAGGTCCGTGGGGGTACGAGCAGTACTTC
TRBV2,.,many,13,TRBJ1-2,CASSEGTVQGYTF,TGTGCCAGCAGTGAAGGGACAGTCCAAGGCTACACCTTC
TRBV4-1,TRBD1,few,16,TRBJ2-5,CASSQDQGTGGETQYF,TGCGCCAGCAGCCAAGATCAGGGGACAGGGGGTGAGACCCAGTACTTC
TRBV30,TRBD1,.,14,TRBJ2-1,CAWVAGGSGNEQFF,TGTGCCTGGGTCGCAGGGGGCTCGGGCAATGAGCAGTTCTTC